The clone carrying this T cell receptor beta chain came up many times. Its antigen is as yet unknown. The source of the sample is a study of neurological immune-mediated disorders. Findings and caveats of the study: Phylogenetic grouping assigned the repertoires of 18 of 34 multiple sclerosis patients to a single cluster of related CDR3 sequences. This cluster may be a repertoire-level signature.

TCRdb re-analysed the 5' RACE reads in MiXCR, keeping a single row per CDR3 protein. This sample has approximately 90,000 distinct CDR3 sequences, with roughly 4% found just once. V lost 4 bases and J 4 bases, leaving 22 bases between the germline ends. CDR1 and CDR2 (germline): SEHNR, FQNEAQ (reference sequence). The CDR3 covers 17 residues. The V and J genes are TRBV7-9 and TRBJ1-1; D is unclear. The sequence derives from a woman in her late teens or twenties with multiple sclerosis. The specimen was PBMCs. The DNA of the CDR3 is TGTGCCAGCAGCTCAACTCGACCGACTATTAGCGGCACTGAAGCTTTCTTT. This codes for CASSSTRPTISGTEAFF.